The rows below give T cell receptor beta chains drawn from one sample of a study of radiotherapy plus CTLA-4 blockade in lung cancer. Some clones are missing from TCRdb's copy, which holds only in-frame ones; the method was immunoSEQ multiplex PCR. The sample lists 55,000 to 75,000 clones; more than 70% were seen once. The sample was peripheral blood, taken from a patient treated with radiotherapy plus ipilimumab. These receptors were obtained from a human donor with non-small cell lung cancer whose response to radiotherapy plus ipilimumab could not be evaluated. Some clones in this sample may be carry-over from other donors' samples. Each CDR3 is given with its conserved first and last residue. D genes are given only for firm matches. A row's size may be missing; if present it is once, few, many or a size class.

>NA|TRBV5-1|TRBD1|TRBJ1-6
TGCGCCAGCAGCTCCCAGGGGGCTGAGGATAATTCACCCCTCCACTTT
CASSSQGAEDNSPLHF
>once|TRBV10-3|TRBD1|TRBJ1-2
TGTGCCACGACAGCGGGACAGGGTGAAAAAGGCTACACCTTC
CATTAGQGEKGYTF
>NA|TRBV7-9|NA|TRBJ2-2
TGTGCCAGCAGCCAGCGGACAGACCCCGGGGAGCTGTTTTTT
CASSQRTDPGELFF
>NA|TRBV4-1|TRBD1|TRBJ1-1
TGCGCCAGCAGCCATCCGGGACAGGGGAACACTGAAGCTTTCTTT
CASSHPGQGNTEAFF
>NA|TRBV4-1|TRBD1|TRBJ2-2
TGCGCCAGCAGGCCGGGACAGGGGGTCGGGGAGCTGTTTTTT
CASRPGQGVGELFF
>NA|TRBV28|NA|TRBJ1-2
TGTGCCACAGCCGGCAGGGCTAACTATGGCTACACCTTC
CATAGRANYGYTF
>NA|TRBV30|NA|TRBJ1-1
TGTGCCTGGAGTGGGGGCGGGGACACTGAAGCTTTCTTT
CAWSGGGDTEAFF
>NA|TRBV7-7|NA|TRBJ2-7
TGTGCTAGCAGCCTCGGACAGTTCGGCGAGCAGTACTTC
CASSLGQFGEQYF
>NA|TRBV4-1|TRBD1|TRBJ1-1
TGCGCCAGCAGGATAGGGGGCGCCGCTGAAGCTTTCTTT
CASRIGGAAEAFF
>NA|TRBV5-6|NA|TRBJ1-1
TGTGCCAGCAGTCTTGCGGGGGTAGCTGAAGCTTTCTTT
CASSLAGVAEAFF
>NA|TRBV18|NA|TRBJ1-4
TGTGCCAGCTCACTCGAGACAGGCCTTAATGAAAAACTGTTTTTT
CASSLETGLNEKLFF
>NA|TRBV29-1|NA|TRBJ1-1
TGCAGGACCCAGGAGGGGCCGAACACTGAAGCTTTCTTT
CRTQEGPNTEAFF
>once|TRBV12-5|NA|TRBJ2-3
TGTGCTAGTGGTTTGGTGAACGGAGGGACGCAGTATTTT
CASGLVNGGTQYF
>NA|TRBV6-5|NA|TRBJ2-7
TGTGCCAGCAGTTACCTGATGTCCGGGTCAAACTACGAGCAGTACTTC
CASSYLMSGSNYEQYF
>few|TRBV4-2|TRBD1|TRBJ2-7
TGTGCCAGCAGCCAACCCCGGACAGGGGGATTGGGTGAGCAGTACTTC
CASSQPRTGGLGEQYF
>NA|TRBV7-8|NA|TRBJ1-4
TGTGCCAGCAGCTTCGATGACCGGCGGGCTAATGAAAAACTGTTTTTT
CASSFDDRRANEKLFF
>NA|TRBV4-1|NA|TRBJ1-5
TGCGCCAGCAGCCAACCCAAAGGGGAAGGGCTCAATCAGCCCCAGCATTTT
CASSQPKGEGLNQPQHF
>NA|TRBV7-6|NA|TRBJ2-7
TGTGCCAGCAGCTTAGCGGACGGACTGAACTCCTACGAGCAGTACTTC
CASSLADGLNSYEQYF
>NA|TRBV7-8|NA|TRBJ2-5
TGTGCCAGCAGCTACGGTCCAGCGGGCGTAAAAGAGACCCAGTACTTC
CASSYGPAGVKETQYF
>NA|TRBV6-5|TRBD1|TRBJ1-6
TGTGCCAGCAGTTCACAGGGGTCATACTCACCCCTCCACTTT
CASSSQGSYSPLHF
>NA|TRBV5-1|NA|TRBJ2-5
TGCGCCAGCAGCTTGGTCCAGACAGACCAAGAGACCCAGTACTTC
CASSLVQTDQETQYF
>few|TRBV7-2|NA|TRBJ1-5
TGTGCCAGCAGCCGGGGGGCGGGTCAGCCCCAGCATTTT
CASSRGAGQPQHF
>NA|TRBV13|TRBD2|TRBJ2-1
TGTGCCAGCACCACTAGCGGGGGCCAATACAATGAGCAGTTCTTC
CASTTSGGQYNEQFF
>NA|TRBV4-1|TRBD1|TRBJ1-2
TGCGCCAGCAGCCAGGAGGACAGGGGGCGCGTTTATGGCTACACCTTC
CASSQEDRGRVYGYTF
>NA|TRBV5-4|TRBD1|TRBJ1-2
TGTGCCAGCAGCTGGAACAGGGGGGAAGGCTATGGCTACACCTTC
CASSWNRGEGYGYTF
>NA|TRBV6-1|TRBD1|TRBJ2-7
TGTGCCAGCAGATTAGACAGGGCGGCCTACGAGCAGTACTTC
CASRLDRAAYEQYF
>once|TRBV18|NA|TRBJ1-6
TGTGCCAGCTCACCGGACATAGGAAAATCACCCCTCCACTTT
CASSPDIGKSPLHF
>few|TRBV5-1|NA|TRBJ2-3
TGCGCCAGCAGCTTGGAACAGCCAAGCACAGATACGCAGTATTTT
CASSLEQPSTDTQYF
>NA|TRBV5-6|NA|TRBJ2-7
TGTGCCAGCAGCTTGTTCGAAGGAGGGCAGTACTTC
CASSLFEGGQYF
>NA|TRBV5-1|TRBD2|TRBJ2-2
TGCGCCAGCAGCTTTCCACTAGCGGGGACCTACACCGGGGAGCTGTTTTTT
CASSFPLAGTYTGELFF
>NA|TRBV6-5|TRBD1|TRBJ2-7
TGTGCCAGCAGCTCCCGGGACAGGGGGCTCTACGAGCAGTACTTC
CASSSRDRGLYEQYF
>NA|TRBV29-1|TRBD1|TRBJ2-2
TGCAGCGTCGGGACAGGGATGTTCACCGGGGAGCTGTTTTTT
CSVGTGMFTGELFF
>NA|TRBV29-1|NA|TRBJ2-3
TGCAGCGTTGATTCCGGGAGCACAGATACGCAGTATTTT
CSVDSGSTDTQYF
>NA|TRBV18|NA|TRBJ1-3
TGTGCCAGCTCAAAACTTAGGGGCCCTCACTCTGGAAACACCATATATTTT
CASSKLRGPHSGNTIYF
>once|TRBV9|TRBD2|TRBJ2-2
TGTGCCAGCAGCGAGCGGGGGGGCGGCACCGGGGAGCTGTTTTTT
CASSERGGGTGELFF
>NA|TRBV2|NA|TRBJ1-3
TGTGCCAGCAGTGCCCGGTTCTCTGGAAACACCATATATTTT
CASSARFSGNTIYF
>NA|TRBV18|NA|TRBJ1-1
TGTGCCAGCTCACCCACCCACTTAAACACTGAAGCTTTCTTT
CASSPTHLNTEAFF
>NA|TRBV5-1|NA|TRBJ1-1
TGCGCCAGCAGCTTGGGACAAGCTTCAGCTGAAGCTTTCTTT
CASSLGQASAEAFF
>NA|TRBV7-6|TRBD2|TRBJ2-1
TGTGCCAGCAGGGGCGGGGGGAGCTCCTACAATGAGCAGTTCTTC
CASRGGGSSYNEQFF
>once|TRBV28|TRBD1|TRBJ2-2
TGTGCCAGTTTGGACAGGGGCCGGGTAGGCACCGGGGAGCTGTTTTTT
CASLDRGRVGTGELFF
>NA|TRBV5-1|TRBD1|TRBJ1-2
TGCGCCAGCAACACCGCCGGGACAGACTATGGCTACACCTTC
CASNTAGTDYGYTF
>NA|TRBV5-1|NA|TRBJ2-3
TGCGCCAGCAGCTTGGCGGCGGGGTCGCAAGGAGATACGCAGTATTTT
CASSLAAGSQGDTQYF
>NA|TRBV6-5|NA|TRBJ1-1
TGTGCCAGCAGAGGACAGCTCAACACTGAAGCTTTCTTT
CASRGQLNTEAFF
>NA|TRBV27|NA|TRBJ1-2
TGTGCCAGCAGTTTAGACATTCTGGGCTATGGCTACACCTTC
CASSLDILGYGYTF
>NA|TRBV27|TRBD2|TRBJ2-7
TGTGCCAGCACCGACATGGGGGGAGGGAGGGAGCAGTACTTC
CASTDMGGGREQYF
>NA|TRBV9|NA|TRBJ1-1
TGTGCCAGCAGCGTAGGACTGCCGGGGACTGAAGCTTTCTTT
CASSVGLPGTEAFF
>NA|TRBV6-1|NA|TRBJ1-1
TGTGCCAGCCGATGGGGGCGTAACACTGAAGCTTTCTTT
CASRWGRNTEAFF
>NA|TRBV9|NA|TRBJ1-4
TGTGCCAGCAGCGTAGGCCGGGGAGCGGGTAATGAAAAACTGTTTTTT
CASSVGRGAGNEKLFF
>NA|TRBV28|NA|TRBJ1-1
TGTGCCAGCAGTTTAATGAGAGTCACTGAAGCTTTCTTT
CASSLMRVTEAFF
>NA|TRBV28|TRBD1|TRBJ1-1
TGTGCCAGCAGCCGGACAGGTGGGGATCCAGGAGCTTTCTTT
CASSRTGGDPGAFF